The next 10 T cell receptor beta chains were all read from a single sample in a study of Graves' ophthalmopathy and Graves' hyperthyroidism. As the template, RNA transcripts were used to amplify TCR beta CDR3 regions. RT-PCR in the first round used HTBI primers; a second-round multiplex PCR followed. TCRdb redid the calling of the multiplex PCR reads with MiXCR, one entry per CDR3 protein. The sample gives some 250,000 distinct CDR3 sequences, around 50% of which show up once; more than 45% is in the top ten. The sequencing sample was made of peripheral blood. These receptor sequences come from an adult man with Graves' ophthalmopathy.

Many counts were recorded for this clonotype. The chain recombines TRBV29-1 with TRBJ1-1; 8 nucleotides line up with TRBD1. Germline CDR1 reads SQVTM; CDR2 reads ANQGSEA. V lost 6 bases to trimming and J lost 3 bases; unmatched junction nucleotides: 6. This CDR3 has 13 amino acids. CDR3 DNA: TGCAGCGTCAAAACAGGGGGGGACACTGAAGCTTTCTTT. This encodes CSVKTGGDTEAFF.

Only one count was recorded for this clonotype. A read error is possible here, since a much larger clone lies one base away. CDR3 bases: TGCAGCGTTGAAGATCGGGGGGCGGACACTGAAGCTTTCTTT. Amino acid sequence: CSVEDRGADTEAFF. J is TRBJ1-1 and V is TRBV29-1, with D tentatively TRBD1 (6 bases). CDR3 size: 14 residues. Trimming cost V 0 bases and J 3 bases, with 11 bases left between them. CDR1 SQVTM and CDR2 ANQGSEA come from the germline V gene.

This clonotype was recorded at least ten times. This sequence joins TRBV15 and TRBJ1-1; D is unresolved. CDR3 length: 14 residues. V was trimmed by 0 bases and J by 1 base, leaving 6 bases between them. From germline, CDR1 is LNHNV and CDR2 YYDKDF (reference sequence). CDR3 loop: CATSREDRNTEAFF. The DNA of the CDR3 is TGTGCCACCAGCAGAGAGGACCGGAACACTGAAGCTTTCTTT.

Many counts were recorded for this clonotype. The chain joins TRBV25-1 to TRBJ2-7, with 9 bases identical to TRBD1. In germline, CDR1 is MGHDK, CDR2 SYGVNS. This CDR3 has 15 residues. V trimming: 4 bases; J trimming: 0 bases; junction bases outside the gene matches: 4. The CDR3 region has the DNA TGTGCCAGCAGTGCGGGACAGGGTTACTCCTACGAGCAGTACTTC. Its translation: CASSAGQGYSYEQYF.

This clonotype showed up just a few times. The chain is built from TRBV6-5 and TRBJ2-5, with TRBD1 matching 10 bases. Germline lookup yields CDR1 MNHEY and CDR2 SVGAGI. The junction had 11 bases not matched to a gene; V was cut back by 7 bases and J by 6 bases. The CDR3 extends over 15 amino acids. The CDR3, as DNA: TGTGCCAGCACCAACGGGGACAGGGGTAGGAAGACCCAGTACTTC. This translates into CASTNGDRGRKTQYF.

J is TRBJ1-5 and V is TRBV5-1; 8 bases line up with TRBD1. Germline trimming cut 2 bases from V and 3 bases from J; bases unmatched to any gene: 7. The CDR3 extends over 16 amino acids. CDR1 SGHRS and CDR2 YFSETQ come from the germline V gene. CDR3 protein: CASSFSPGGDNQPQHF. CDR3 DNA sequence: TGCGCCAGCAGCTTTAGCCCAGGGGGCGACAATCAGCCCCAGCATTTT.

This clonotype has only one observation. The chain is built from TRBV7-2 and TRBJ1-6, with 10 bases lining up with TRBD1. This CDR3 has 16 amino acids. Trimming at V came to 4 bases and at J to 8 bases, leaving 8 bases not matched to a gene. The germline V gene encodes CDR1 SGHTA and CDR2 FQGNSA. In DNA, the CDR3 is TGTGCCAGCAGCTCCCTAGGGACAGGGGCAGATTCACCCCTCCACTTT. Its protein is CASSSLGTGADSPLHF. Combining the CDR3 with reference TRBV7-2 and TRBJ1-6 gives the whole variable domain GAGVSQSPSNKVTEKGKDVELRCDPISGHTALYWYRQSLGQGLEFLIYFQGNSAPDKSGLPSDRFSAERTGGSVSTLTIQRTQQEDSAVYLCASSSLGTGADSPLHFGNGTRLTVT.

The V and J genes are TRBV28 and TRBJ1-2, with unresolved D. The V gene lost 2 bases and the J gene lost 2 bases, with 6 bases spanning the gap. The CDR3 runs to 13 residues. CDR1 and CDR2 (germline): MDHEN, SYDVKM. DNA for the CDR3: TGTGCCAGCAGTTTAGGGGAGAACTATGGCTACACCTTC. Protein product: CASSLGENYGYTF.

This clonotype has just a few counts. Relative to the germline gene, one junction end is altered; a read error may explain this. The chain combines TRBV19 with TRBJ1-3, with D perhaps TRBD1 (6 bases). The CDR3 loop spans 14 amino acids. From germline, CDR1 is LNHDA and CDR2 SQIVND (reference sequence). Written as DNA, the CDR3 is TGTGCCAGCAGTATACAGGGCGTCGGAAACACCATATATTTT. It codes for CASSIQGVGNTIYF.

This clonotype has a single count. This chain links TRBV20-1 with TRBJ2-7; D may match TRBD1 or TRBD2 (5 bases each). Trimming removed 1 base at V and 5 bases at J, with 15 bases between. The germline gives CDR1 DFQATT, CDR2 SNEGSKA (reference sequence). The CDR3 contains 14 residues. This CDR3 reads CSARGNSGTHEQYF. The CDR3 nucleotides read TGCAGTGCTAGAGGCAACTCGGGGACCCACGAGCAGTACTTC.